This TCR beta chain was profiled in a study of blood T cell repertoires in COVID-19. Germline-derived CDR1 and CDR2 are SGHTA and FQGNSA. V gave up 5 bases and J gave up 1 base, with 8 bases separating them. This CDR3 has 14 amino acids. The assay was immunoSEQ multiplex PCR, and TCRdb's table has in-frame clones only and misses some. The table shows 300,000 or so clones, with 87% occurring only once. J is TRBJ2-2 and V is TRBV7-2, with D possibly matching TRBD2 (5 bases). The sample consisted of PBMCs or T cells enriched from blood (not recorded which). This receptor was obtained from a woman in her twenties or thirties who had recovered from COVID-19. CDR3 bases: TGTGCCAGCAGCCCCGGGAAGAACACCGGGGAGCTGTTTTTT. Amino acids: CASSPGKNTGELFF.